The 25 T cell receptor beta chains given below trace back to one sample, sequenced in a study of prognosis after radiotherapy for stage I lung cancer. TCR beta CDR3 was amplified from genomic DNA by two-round multiplex PCR. First-round PCR amplification was performed with primers specific to each TRBV and TRBJ gene. TCRdb re-called the multiplex PCR reads through MiXCR, storing one row per CDR3 protein. The table shows about 13,000 distinct CDR3 sequences, with roughly 43% occurring only once. The sample here was PBMCs, taken before or after stereotactic body radiation therapy (not recorded which). The receptors come from a donor at least 50 years old with non-small cell lung cancer.

The chain uses TRBV19 and TRBJ2-3, with D possibly called TRBD1 or TRBD2 (5 bases each). The length of the CDR3 is 13 residues. Germline V gives CDR1 LNHDA, CDR2 SQIVND (reference sequence). V shed 5 bases and J shed 4 bases, with 10 bases lying between them. Written as DNA, the CDR3 is TGTGCCAGTAGTGGGACCGGTGCAGATACGCAGTATTTT. Translating it yields CASSGTGADTQYF.

This clonotype was found many times. V is TRBV27 and J is TRBJ2-5; TRBD1 matches 8 bases. This CDR3 spans 14 amino acids. The germline gives CDR1 MNHEY, CDR2 SMNVEV (reference sequence). Unmatched junction bases numbered 6, after V lost 5 bases and J lost 4 bases. DNA for the CDR3: TGTGCCAGCAGTAGACAAGACAGGGGAGAGACCCAGTACTTC. The encoded protein is CASSRQDRGETQYF.

This clonotype showed up many times. The chain has TRBV28 and TRBJ1-3; D call uncertain. V lost 3 bases and J lost 8, with 17 bases in between. CDR3 length equals 15 residues. The germline V gene has CDR1 MDHEN and CDR2 SYDVKM. CDR3 in DNA: TGTGCCAGCAGTTTGGGTACTACTGGGTCGGACACCATATATTTT. It codes for CASSLGTTGSDTIYF.

V is TRBV19 and J is TRBJ1-2; D unresolved. Germline V CDR1 and CDR2: LNHDA, SQIVND (reference sequence). V was clipped by 0 bases and J by 2 bases, with 10 bases between them. This CDR3 has 15 amino acids. Here the CDR3 DNA reads TGTGCCAGTAGTATAGAGGCGGCTTGGAACTATGGCTACACCTTC. It encodes CASSIEAAWNYGYTF.

This clonotype was picked up many times. The chain has TRBV11-2 and TRBJ2-4; D gene uncertain. V gave up 4 bases and J gave up 3 bases, with 4 bases separating them. CDR3 size: 12 residues. Germline-derived CDR1 and CDR2 are SGHAT and FQNNGV. This chain's CDR3 is CASSWSKNIQYF. For the CDR3, the DNA is TGTGCCAGCAGCTGGAGCAAAAACATTCAGTACTTC.

With regard to this clonotype: Germline is not matched at one junction end, which may reflect a read error. The chain employs TRBV20-1 and TRBJ2-7, with 7 nucleotides matching TRBD2. Germline V gene lookup returns CDR1 DFQATT and CDR2 SNEGSKA (reference sequence). This CDR3 is built from 14 residues. CDR3 amino acids: CSARLAGSSYDQYF. CDR3 in DNA: TGCAGTGCTAGATTAGCGGGTAGCTCCTACGATCAGTACTTC.

Regarding this clonotype: Its ends do not fully match the called genes, so a read error is possible. V usage is TRBV28 and J usage is TRBJ2-1; D unclear. The CDR3 is 15 residues long. Germline CDR1 MDHEN, CDR2 SYDVKM. This chain's CDR3 is CTSTTQSASYNEQFF. In DNA form, the CDR3 reads TGTACCAGCACCACGCAGTCGGCCTCCTACAATGAGCAGTTCTTC.

V and J are TRBV29-1 and TRBJ2-3; weak D call: TRBD2 (5 bases). Trimming stripped 1 base from V and 2 bases from J, with 19 bases between. Looked up from germline, CDR1 is SQVTM and CDR2 is ANQGSEA. CDR3 length: 17 amino acids. CDR3 loop: CSVEGPRGRPNTDTQYF. Here the CDR3 DNA reads TGCAGCGTTGAAGGCCCGAGAGGGAGACCCAACACAGATACGCAGTATTTT.

The chain couples TRBV6-1 to TRBJ2-2; D is perhaps TRBD2 (5 bases). Germline assignment: CDR1 MNHNS and CDR2 SASEGT. The CDR3 totals 13 residues. V dropped 9 bases and J dropped 7 bases, with 15 bases sitting between them. The CDR3 loop is CASSERAYGELFF. Here the CDR3 DNA reads TGTGCCAGTTCAGAGAGGGCCTACGGGGAGCTGTTTTTT.

This clonotype has ten or more counts. The chain recombines TRBV5-1 with TRBJ2-5; perhaps TRBD2 as D (6 bases). The CDR3 spans 18 residues. The germline V gene has CDR1 SGHRS and CDR2 YFSETQ. Between the trimmed V and J ends, which lost 0 bases and 4 bases, there was a span of 22 bases. The CDR3 is CASSLGGAVGGVGETQYF. DNA of the CDR3: TGCGCCAGCAGCTTGGGAGGGGCCGTCGGGGGTGTGGGAGAGACCCAGTACTTC.

This clonotype was seen repeatedly, ten times or more. The V and J genes are TRBV9 and TRBJ2-3, with 7 bases lining up with TRBD2. The CDR3 runs 15 residues. V lost 0 bases, J lost 5 bases, and 6 bases stayed unmatched. Germline CDR1 and CDR2: SGDLS and YYNGEE. This CDR3 reads CASSVDGGGGDTQYF. The CDR3, as DNA: TGTGCCAGCAGCGTAGATGGGGGGGGGGGAGATACGCAGTATTTT.

At least ten counts were recorded for this clonotype. The V gene is TRBV4-2, the J gene TRBJ2-3; 9 bases align to TRBD2. Germline assignment: CDR1 LGHNA and CDR2 YNFKEQ. The V gene end was trimmed by 1 base and the J gene end by 1 base; junction bases not matched to a gene: 0. This CDR3 is 15 amino acids long. CDR3 in amino acids: CASSQASGGTDTQYF. In DNA, the CDR3 is TGTGCCAGCAGCCAAGCTAGCGGGGGCACAGATACGCAGTATTTT.

This sequence joins TRBV24-1 and TRBJ2-3; D call uncertain. The CDR3 has 16 residues. Trimming cost V 4 bases and J 2 bases, with 15 bases left between them. CDR1 is KGHDR, CDR2 SFDVKD, per germline. The CDR3 coding sequence is TGTGCCACCAGTGACCCCAGGTCCTCCCCCACAGATACGCAGTATTTT. Protein product: CATSDPRSSPTDTQYF.

Comments on this clonotype: This probably arose from a read error, given a far larger clone one base away. V and J are TRBV29-1 and TRBJ2-7; D is perhaps TRBD1 (5 bases). This CDR3 spans 11 amino acids. The germline gives CDR1 SQVTM, CDR2 ANQGSEA. The CDR3 DNA is TGCAGCGTTGAAGGCAGGGTGAAGCAGTACTTT. Its protein product is CSVEGRVKQYF.

This clonotype has only a few counts. This may stem from a read error, because a much larger clone lies one nucleotide away. This chain connects TRBV24-1 to TRBJ1-1; D unresolved. This CDR3 has 13 amino acids. CDR1 is KGHDR and CDR2 is SFDVKD in the germline V gene. CDR3 amino acids: CATTDVRGTESFF. DNA of the CDR3: TGTGCCACCACGGACGTTCGTGGCACTGAATCTTTCTTT.

The rearrangement joins TRBV2 to TRBJ2-7; 10 bases are a match to TRBD2. The CDR3 extends over 14 amino acids. CDR1 and CDR2 (germline): SNHLY, FYNNEI. J gave up 6 bases and V 7 bases, and 9 bases lay outside the gene matches. CDR3 residues: CASKKREGSVEQYF. CDR3 in DNA: TGTGCCAGCAAAAAGCGGGAGGGTTCAGTCGAGCAGTACTTC.

In its sample, this clonotype was seen many times. This CDR3 reads CASSQAATSVGDTQYF. CDR3 nucleotides: TGTGCCAGCAGCCAAGCGGCCACATCCGTGGGAGATACGCAGTATTTT. The genes are TRBV4-2 and TRBJ2-3; D not resolved. Looked up from germline, CDR1 is LGHNA and CDR2 is YNFKEQ. The CDR3 length is 16 residues. Trimming left V 1 base short and J 5 bases short, with 16 bases between.

In DNA form, the CDR3 reads TGTGCCAGCAGTCGTAACTACCAGGTCTACGAGCAGTACTTC. Its protein is CASSRNYQVYEQYF. This chain joins TRBV27 and TRBJ2-7, with D unclear. This CDR3 has 14 residues. CDR1 is MNHEY and CDR2 is SMNVEV in the germline V gene (reference sequence). The V gene lost 5 bases and the J gene lost 3 bases, with 14 bases spanning the gap.

This clonotype occurred many times. In nucleotides, the CDR3 is TGTGCCACCAGTGACACAGAAGCGGGAGATGTTGAGACCCAGTACTTC. Its protein product is CATSDTEAGDVETQYF. The rearrangement joins TRBV24-1 to TRBJ2-5, with 8 bases fitting TRBD2. CDR1 KGHDR and CDR2 SFDVKD come from the germline V gene. V trimming: 4 bases; J trimming: 5 bases; junction bases outside the gene matches: 11. This CDR3 is built from 16 residues.

This clonotype was picked up many times. This chain uses TRBV14 with TRBJ1-2; D gene uncertain. The germline gives CDR1 SGHDN, CDR2 FVKESK. Trimming cost V 1 base and J 2 bases, with 8 bases left between them. There are 14 residues in the CDR3. CDR3 sequence reads: CASSQAYRNYGYTF. CDR3 nucleotides: TGTGCCAGCAGCCAAGCGTACAGAAACTATGGCTACACCTTC.

This sequence joins TRBV7-8 and TRBJ2-2; perhaps TRBD2 as D (7 bases). Germline lookup yields CDR1 SGHVS and CDR2 FQNEAQ. CDR3 length: 15 residues. Deletions cut 3 bases from V and 11 bases from J, with 19 bases between. The DNA for the CDR3 is TGTGCCAGCAGCTTGGTACAGGGCGGGGGTGGTGAGCTGTTTTTT. The encoded protein is CASSLVQGGGGELFF.

By frequency in the sample, this clonotype is medium-sized (0.01 to 0.1%). The rearrangement joins TRBV5-1 to TRBJ2-2, with D perhaps matching TRBD2 (5 bases). Germline values: CDR1 SGHRS, CDR2 YFSETQ. V was pared by 4 bases and J by 8 bases, with 15 bases between. This CDR3 spans 14 amino acids. CDR3 region: CASSNPTRAGELFF. In DNA form, the CDR3 reads TGCGCCAGCAGCAACCCGACGAGGGCGGGGGAGCTGTTTTTT.

At least ten counts were recorded for this clonotype. The rearrangement joins TRBV7-2 to TRBJ1-2; D is ambiguous. The ends were cut back, 2 bases at V and 4 bases at J, with 11 bases in the middle. The CDR3 loop spans 14 amino acids. Germline CDR1 and CDR2: SGHTA and FQGNSA. The CDR3 region has the DNA TGTGCCAGCAGCTTAAGTGCCGGCTTCTATGGCTACACCTTC. Translated, it gives CASSLSAGFYGYTF.

A note on this clonotype: Because it lacks the conserved phenylalanine or tryptophan at the end, this CDR3 is likely a read error. This chain links TRBV12-3 or TRBV12-4 with TRBJ2-2; 7 positions match TRBD2. The V gene end was trimmed by 5 bases and the J gene end by 3 bases; junction bases not matched to a gene: 9. CDR3 length: 16 residues. CDR3 sequence: CASSNLKGGYTGELFL. For the CDR3, the DNA is TGTGCCAGCAGTAATTTAAAGGGAGGGTACACCGGGGAGCTGTTTCTT.

This clonotype appeared many times. This rearrangement joins TRBV19 to TRBJ1-5, with D hard to call. V lost 1 base and J 7 bases, leaving 11 bases between the germline ends. The CDR3 covers 14 residues. Germline CDR1 and CDR2: LNHDA and SQIVND (reference sequence). The CDR3 sequence is CASSIGGNGQPQHF. Written as DNA, the CDR3 is TGTGCCAGTAGTATAGGAGGGAATGGACAGCCCCAGCATTTT.